This T cell receptor beta chain stems from a study of blood T cell repertoires in COVID-19. Study at large: Samples came from the United States, Italy and Spain, spanning acute and convalescent COVID-19.

How the authors handled the data: Amplification with reference gene primers provided the estimates of nucleated cell counts. Assay used: immunoSEQ multiplex PCR; TCRdb lists only in-frame clones, some missing. Clonal size and the V and J genes are those of that table, whereas D and trimming came from the DNA. Of 150,000 or so clones in the sample, roughly 83% were seen once. Germline CDR1 is MNHNS and CDR2 is SASEGT. CDR3 length: 15 residues. Trimming took off 2 bases at V and 0 bases at J, with 8 bases between the two ends. Enrollees, about 18 to 90 years old, lived in roughly 24 US areas. The sequence came from a man aged 45-65 years who had recovered from COVID-19. This chain joins TRBV6-1 and TRBJ2-4; tentatively, D is TRBD1 (5 bases). Sequencing was performed on PBMCs or T cells enriched from blood (not recorded which). CDR3 in amino acids: CASSERTGAKNIQYF. CDR3 DNA sequence: TGTGCCAGCAGTGAAAGAACAGGAGCCAAAAACATTCAGTACTTC.